What follows is one T cell receptor beta chain and its context. The specificity of this receptor is unknown. The sample holds no much larger clone one base away, and base qualities are not on file. One collaborating source in Seattle enrolled patients during active infection and followed them longitudinally through the course of disease. The collaborating institutions used their own protocols to collect whole blood in K2EDTA tubes. For TCRbeta analysis, collaborators shipped samples in one of three forms: frozen whole blood, isolated PBMCs, or DNA extracted from either of those sample types. Per the germline V gene (reference sequence), GTSNPN is the CDR1 and SVGIG is the CDR2. The CDR3 contains 15 residues, cysteine and phenylalanine counted. Only CDR3 DNA remains: 45 bases, in frame from the first base. Compared with germline, V lacks 0 bases and J lacks 2 bases; bases without a gene match: 2. This record comes from a study of blood T cell repertoires in COVID-19 (dated by TCRdb to about 2020). With regard to the full study: Collaborator samples came from the United States, Italy and Spain and covered acute and convalescent phases of COVID-19. The material from the prospective study consisted of cDNA or gDNA derived from T cells, B-cell-depleted T cells, or PBMCs. Subjects who had been exposed to COVID-19, were actively infected with it, or had recovered from it provided the deeply sampled blood TCRbeta repertoires that made up the dataset. A freely available public database, intended as a resource for researchers studying the immune response to SARS-CoV-2, is where the repertoires were released. The samples were drawn from the first 160 participants of the ongoing ImmuneRACE study and from some 1,300 subjects provided by 6 global collaborators. Sample metadata almost always included a de-identified subject ID, COVID-19 status, age in years and sex. Where available, HLA class I and class II types were taken from metadata supplied by the sample provider and were not determined by assay-based typing. Findings and caveats that apply to the study as a whole: The quantity of clinical and demographic metadata differed by source and by participant and was supplied without curation.

TCRbeta CDR3 regions were amplified from genomic DNA using the immunoSEQ Assay, a bias-controlled multiplex PCR. Concerning the study's data processing: The number of nucleated cells in each sample was estimated by amplification of reference gene primers within the assay. Sequence reads were collapsed and filtered to measure the absolute abundance of every unique TCRbeta CDR3 rearrangement. Productive Simpson clonality was computed per sample as the square root of Simpson's diversity index over productive rearrangements. As stored in TCRdb, this immuneACCESS dataset retains in-frame rearrangements with V and J assigned. A fraction of the clones does not appear; measured against another copy, unresolved V genes explain less than half of the discrepancy, and the remainder lacks a known reason. V and J calls and clone size follow that table, whereas D and trimming were derived from the DNA. The sample profile shows about 28,000 clones; approximately 88% of them were found once. The top ten constitute around 8% of the sample.

Sequenced: peripheral blood. The sequence derives from a man in his fifties or sixties with COVID-19, enrolled during active disease. Recombination joined TRBV30 with TRBJ2-7; 12 nucleotides in the junction match TRBD1. The CDR3 protein sequence reads: CAWSVGTGGPYEQYF. The DNA reads TGTGCCTGGAGTGTAGGGACAGGGGGCCCCTACGAGCAGTACTTC.